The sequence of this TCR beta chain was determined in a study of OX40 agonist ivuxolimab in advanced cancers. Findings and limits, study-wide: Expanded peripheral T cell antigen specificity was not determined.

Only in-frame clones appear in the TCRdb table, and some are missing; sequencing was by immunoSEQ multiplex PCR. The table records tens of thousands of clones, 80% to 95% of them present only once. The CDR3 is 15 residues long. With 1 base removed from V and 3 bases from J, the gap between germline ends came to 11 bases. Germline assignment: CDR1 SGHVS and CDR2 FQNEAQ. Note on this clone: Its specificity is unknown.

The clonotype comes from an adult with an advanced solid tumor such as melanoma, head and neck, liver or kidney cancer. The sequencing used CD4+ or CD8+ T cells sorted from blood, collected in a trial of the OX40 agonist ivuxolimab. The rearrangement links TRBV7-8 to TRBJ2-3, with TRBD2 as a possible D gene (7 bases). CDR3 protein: CASSLVAGATDTQYF. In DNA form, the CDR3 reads TGTGCCAGCAGCTTAGTTGCGGGGGCGACAGATACGCAGTATTTT.